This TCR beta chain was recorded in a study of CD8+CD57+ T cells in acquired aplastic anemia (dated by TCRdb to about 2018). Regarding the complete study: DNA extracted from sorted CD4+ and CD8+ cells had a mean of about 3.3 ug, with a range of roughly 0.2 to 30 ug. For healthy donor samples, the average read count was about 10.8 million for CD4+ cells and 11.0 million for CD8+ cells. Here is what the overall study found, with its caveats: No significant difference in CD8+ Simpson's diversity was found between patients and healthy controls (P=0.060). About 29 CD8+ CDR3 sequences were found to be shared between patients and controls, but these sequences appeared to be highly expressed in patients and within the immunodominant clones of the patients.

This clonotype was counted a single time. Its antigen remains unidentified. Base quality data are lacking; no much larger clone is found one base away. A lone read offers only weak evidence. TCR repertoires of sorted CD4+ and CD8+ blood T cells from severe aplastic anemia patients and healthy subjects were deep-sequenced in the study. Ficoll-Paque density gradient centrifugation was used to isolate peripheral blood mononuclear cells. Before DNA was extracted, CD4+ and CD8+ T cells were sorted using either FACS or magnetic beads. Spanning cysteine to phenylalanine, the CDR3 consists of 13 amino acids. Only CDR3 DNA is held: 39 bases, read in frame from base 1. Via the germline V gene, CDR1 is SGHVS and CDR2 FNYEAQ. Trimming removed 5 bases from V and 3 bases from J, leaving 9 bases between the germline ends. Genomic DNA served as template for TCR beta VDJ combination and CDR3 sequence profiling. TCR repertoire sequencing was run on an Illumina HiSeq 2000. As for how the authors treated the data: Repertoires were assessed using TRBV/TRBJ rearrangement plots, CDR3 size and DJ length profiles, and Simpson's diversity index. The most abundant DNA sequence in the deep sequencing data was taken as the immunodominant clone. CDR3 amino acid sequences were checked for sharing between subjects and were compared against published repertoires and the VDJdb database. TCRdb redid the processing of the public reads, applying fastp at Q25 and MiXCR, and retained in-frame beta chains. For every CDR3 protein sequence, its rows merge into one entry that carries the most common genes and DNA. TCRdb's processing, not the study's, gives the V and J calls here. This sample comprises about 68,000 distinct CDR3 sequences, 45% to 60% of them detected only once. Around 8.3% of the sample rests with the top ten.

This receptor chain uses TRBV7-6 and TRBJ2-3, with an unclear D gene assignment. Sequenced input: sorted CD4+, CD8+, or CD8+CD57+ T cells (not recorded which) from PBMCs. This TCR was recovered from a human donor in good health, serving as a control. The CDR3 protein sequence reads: CASSPQWTDTQYF. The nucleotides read TGTGCCAGCAGCCCCCAATGGACAGATACGCAGTATTTT.